The 19 T cell receptor beta chains below come from one sample, sequenced in a study of long-term antiretroviral therapy in people with HIV. Survey-level resolution applied to immunoSEQ assay v3.0. This table comes from immunoSEQ multiplex PCR, and its TCRdb copy is limited to in-frame clones, with some not included. The sample comprises 23,000 or so clones, approximately 95% of which are singletons, and less than 9.5% rests with the top ten. The sample in question was unsorted PBMCs, obtained 7.6 years after starting antiretroviral therapy. The receptors were sampled from a woman in her 40s with HIV.

The chain uses TRBV9 and TRBJ2-7; D is unresolved. The CDR3 loop spans 18 amino acids. From germline, CDR1 is SGDLS and CDR2 YYNGEE. V was pared by 4 bases and J by 0 bases, with 23 bases between. The chain's CDR3 is CASSPSGLGQDFSYEQYF. The CDR3 DNA is TGTGCCAGCAGCCCGAGTGGATTGGGTCAGGATTTCTCCTACGAGCAGTACTTC.

This clone was seen a few times. This chain links TRBV19 with TRBJ2-1, with no clear D. The CDR3 contains 16 residues. Germline values: CDR1 LNHDA, CDR2 SQIVND (reference sequence). V lost 3 bases and J 4 bases, leaving 16 bases between the germline ends. Here the CDR3 reads CASSIPLGSQYNEQFF. The CDR3, as DNA: TGTGCCAGTAGTATCCCGTTGGGAAGCCAATACAATGAGCAGTTCTTC.

The CDR3 nucleotides read TGTGCCAGCAGCTTAGCCGGGACTAGGAACGGCGAGCAGTACTTC. Translated: CASSLAGTRNGEQYF. This chain links TRBV7-9 with TRBJ2-7; 8 bases fit TRBD2. J was trimmed by 6 bases and V by 0 bases; bases with no gene match: 7. This CDR3 region has 15 residues. Germline CDR1 SEHNR, CDR2 FQNEAQ (reference sequence).

The chain is built from TRBV30 and TRBJ2-7, with 9 bases identical to TRBD2. Germline trimming cut 3 bases from V and 0 bases from J; bases unmatched to any gene: 3. This CDR3 is 14 amino acids long. Germline loops: CDR1 GTSNPN, CDR2 SVGIG (reference sequence). The chain's CDR3 is CAWSSGGPSYEQYF. CDR3 in DNA: TGTGCCTGGAGCAGCGGGGGGCCCTCCTACGAGCAGTACTTC.

The V and J genes are TRBV5-4 and TRBJ2-5; D is uncertain. Trimming shortened V by 0 bases and J by 6 bases, and 12 bases separated the two germline ends. Germline values: CDR1 SGHNT, CDR2 YYREEE (reference sequence). The CDR3 has 14 residues. Written as DNA, the CDR3 is TGTGCCAGCAGCTTGGCCGATTCTAAAAAGACCCAGTACTTC. Its translation: CASSLADSKKTQYF.

A single count supports this clone. The CDR3 DNA follows: TGTGCCAGCAACGCACAGGGGGCTAGCAACACTGAAGCTTTCTTT. It yields the protein CASNAQGASNTEAFF. The chain has TRBV7-8 and TRBJ1-1; TRBD1 matches 9 bases. The CDR3 is made up of 15 amino acids. After removal of 7 bases from V and 2 bases from J, the junction contained 8 bases not matched to a gene. The V gene's germline CDR1 is SGHVS and CDR2 FQNEAQ. Variable domain in full (rest from reference TRBV7-8 and TRBJ1-1): GAGVSQSPRYKVAKRGQDVALRCDPISGHVSLFWYQQALGQGPEFLTYFQNEAQLDKSGLPSDRFFAERPEGSVSTLKIQRTQQEDSAVYLCASNAQGASNTEAFFGQGTRLTVV.

This chain links TRBV5-1 with TRBJ2-5; 10 nucleotides line up with TRBD2. CDR1 is SGHRS and CDR2 is YFSETQ in the germline V gene. This CDR3 has 14 residues. V lost 7 bases, J lost 5 bases, and 8 bases stayed unmatched. CDR3 sequence: CASYQAGGSETQYF. The DNA for the CDR3 is TGCGCCAGCTACCAAGCGGGGGGGAGTGAGACCCAGTACTTC.

This clone occurred a few times. V is TRBV6-1 and J is TRBJ1-1; 9 nucleotides line up with TRBD1. The CDR3 runs 14 residues. J gave up 2 bases and V 11 bases, and 9 bases lay outside the gene matches. The germline gives CDR1 MNHNS, CDR2 SASEGT. CDR3 coding DNA: TGTGCCTCAACAGGGGGCCCCCTTAACACTGAAGCTTTCTTT. This codes for CASTGGPLNTEAFF.

CDR3 amino acids: CASSYPSVGPEAFF. The CDR3 DNA reads as TGTGCCAGCAGCTATCCGTCTGTGGGGCCTGAAGCTTTCTTT. The chain couples TRBV7-2 to TRBJ1-1; possibly TRBD1 for D (5 bases). The CDR3 loop spans 14 amino acids. CDR1 and CDR2 from the germline V gene are SGHTA and FQGNSA. V dropped 4 bases and J dropped 6 bases, with 15 bases sitting between them.

This chain uses TRBV15 with TRBJ1-4; possible D gene TRBD1, 6 bases. This CDR3 region has 14 residues. Germline V gene data show CDR1 as LNHNV and CDR2 as YYDKDF (reference sequence). V was trimmed by 0 bases and J by 8 bases, leaving 10 bases between them. The CDR3 sequence is CATSRDRTAEKLFF. The DNA for the CDR3 is TGTGCCACCAGCAGAGACAGGACAGCAGAAAAACTGTTTTTT.

This chain links TRBV6-1 with TRBJ1-5; D is ambiguous. Trimming removed 1 base from V and 4 bases from J, with 17 bases in between. CDR1 MNHNS and CDR2 SASEGT come from the germline V gene. This CDR3 comprises 17 residues. The CDR3, as DNA: TGTGCCAGCAGTGAAGTATTTGGGCAGCTAGGGAATCAGCCCCAGCATTTT. As protein: CASSEVFGQLGNQPQHF.

This chain joins TRBV4-3 and TRBJ2-1; 10 nucleotides match TRBD2. After removal of 0 bases from V and 4 bases from J, the junction contained 3 bases not matched to a gene. Germline V gene sequence: CDR1 LGHNA, CDR2 YSLEER. This CDR3 is built from 16 residues. The DNA for the CDR3 is TGCGCCAGCAGCCAAGATCCTAGCGGGGGATACAATGAGCAGTTCTTC. Protein sequence: CASSQDPSGGYNEQFF.

CDR3 protein: CASTYSQGNTEAFF. In DNA, the CDR3 is TGCGCCAGCACCTACAGCCAAGGGAACACTGAAGCTTTCTTT. This chain connects TRBV5-1 to TRBJ1-1; no clear D. This CDR3 is 14 amino acids long. The V gene's germline CDR1 is SGHRS and CDR2 YFSETQ. V lost 6 bases, J lost 1 base, and 13 bases lay in between.

This chain links TRBV29-1 with TRBJ2-2; TRBD1 aligns across 7 bases. Germline V gives CDR1 SQVTM, CDR2 ANQGSEA. CDR3 length equals 13 residues. J was trimmed by 3 bases and V by 4 bases; bases with no gene match: 2. CDR3: CSVVGGYTGELFF. CDR3 bases: TGCAGCGTTGTAGGGGGCTACACCGGGGAGCTGTTTTTT.

The V gene is TRBV19, the J gene TRBJ1-5, with a possible D match to TRBD1 (5 bases). Trimming shortened V by 5 bases and J by 2 bases, and 16 bases separated the two germline ends. The CDR3 has 16 residues. Per germline, CDR1 LNHDA and CDR2 SQIVND (reference sequence). The DNA for the CDR3 is TGTGCCAGTAGTCCGGGGCCCCCGGGAGGCAATCAGCCCCAGCATTTT. Translating it yields CASSPGPPGGNQPQHF.

CDR3 in amino acids: CASSRQVGSGGEITDTQYF. CDR3 in DNA: TGCGCCAGCAGCCGCCAAGTGGGTAGCGGGGGGGAAATCACAGATACGCAGTATTTT. The chain joins TRBV4-1 to TRBJ2-3; 11 nucleotides agree with TRBD2. This CDR3 comprises 19 residues. The germline V gene has CDR1 MGHRA and CDR2 YSYEKL. With 4 bases clipped from V and 2 bases from J, the junction kept 14 bases outside the gene matches.

The chain employs TRBV6-6 and TRBJ1-2; D uncertain. Germline loops: CDR1 MNHNY, CDR2 SVGAGI (reference sequence). Deletions cut 9 bases from V and 5 bases from J, with 13 bases between. The CDR3 sequence is 12 residues long. In nucleotides, the CDR3 is TGTGCCAGTCATCTCGAGGTGTATGGCTACACCTTC. Translating it yields CASHLEVYGYTF.

V gene TRBV7-3 combines with J gene TRBJ2-3; 14 nucleotides line up with TRBD2. The CDR3 has 16 amino acids. V shed 3 bases and J 6 bases; nucleotides not matched to a gene: 5. The germline V gene encodes CDR1 SGHTA and CDR2 FQGTGA. CDR3 DNA sequence: TGTGCCAGCAGCTTGACTAGCGGGGGGGCCATGGATACGCAGTATTTT. Amino acid sequence: CASSLTSGGAMDTQYF.

The chain employs TRBV10-2 and TRBJ2-4, with D possibly being TRBD1 or TRBD2 (6 bases each). V was trimmed by 3 bases and J by 0 bases, leaving 9 bases between them. Germline V gene lookup returns CDR1 WSHSY and CDR2 SAAADI. The CDR3 runs 15 residues. The CDR3 protein is CASSEWGAAKNIQYF. The CDR3 nucleotides are TGCGCCAGCAGTGAATGGGGGGCAGCCAAAAACATTCAGTACTTC.